This T cell receptor (beta chain) came from a study of blood T cell repertoires in COVID-19. Study-level information: PBMCs, B-cell-depleted T cells, or T cells were the source of the cDNA or gDNA that made up the material.

TCRdb's copy holds only in-frame clones and misses some; the assay was immunoSEQ multiplex PCR. Here the sample spans around 260,000 clones, 80% to 90% being singletons. Germline CDR1 SGHNT, CDR2 YENEEA. V lost 3 bases and J lost 2, with 10 bases in between. The CDR3 sequence is 14 residues long. This clone was seen only a few times. The sequenced material came from peripheral blood. The receptor was isolated from a woman in her fifties or sixties with acute or convalescent COVID-19. The rearrangement links TRBV11-3 to TRBJ2-5; tentatively, D is TRBD2 (6 bases). The CDR3: CASSFSGSQETQYF. In DNA, the CDR3 is TGTGCCAGCAGCTTTAGCGGTTCTCAAGAGACCCAGTACTTC. Complete variable domain (other parts from reference TRBV11-3 and TRBJ2-5): EAGVVQSPRYKIIEKKQPVAFWCNPISGHNTLYWYLQNLGQGPELLIRYENEEAVDDSQLPKDRFSAERLKGVDSTLKIQPAELGDSAVYLCASSFSGSQETQYFGPGTRLLVL.